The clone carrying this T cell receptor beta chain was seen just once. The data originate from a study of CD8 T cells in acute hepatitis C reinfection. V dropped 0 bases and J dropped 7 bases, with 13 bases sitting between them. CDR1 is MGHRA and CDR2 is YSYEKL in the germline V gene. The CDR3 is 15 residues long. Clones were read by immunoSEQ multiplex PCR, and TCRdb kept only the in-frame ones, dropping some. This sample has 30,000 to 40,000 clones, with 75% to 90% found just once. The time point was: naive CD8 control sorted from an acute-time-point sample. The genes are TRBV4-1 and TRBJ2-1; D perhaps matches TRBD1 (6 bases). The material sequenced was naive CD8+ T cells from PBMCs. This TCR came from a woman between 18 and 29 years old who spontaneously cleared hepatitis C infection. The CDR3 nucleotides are TGCGCCAGCAGCCAAGATCCCGTGACAGGAAATGAGCAGTTCTTC. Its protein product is CASSQDPVTGNEQFF.